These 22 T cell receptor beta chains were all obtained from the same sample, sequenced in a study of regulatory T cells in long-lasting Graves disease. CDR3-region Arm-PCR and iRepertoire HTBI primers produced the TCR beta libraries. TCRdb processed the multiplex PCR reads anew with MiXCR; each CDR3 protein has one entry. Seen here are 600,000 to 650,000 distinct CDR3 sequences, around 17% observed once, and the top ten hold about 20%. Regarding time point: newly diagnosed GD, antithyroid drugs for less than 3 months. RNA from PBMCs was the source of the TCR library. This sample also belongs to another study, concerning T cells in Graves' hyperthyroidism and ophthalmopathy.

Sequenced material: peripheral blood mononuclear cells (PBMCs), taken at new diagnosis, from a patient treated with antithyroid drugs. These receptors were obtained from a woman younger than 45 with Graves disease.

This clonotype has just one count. The CDR3 DNA is TGCAGTGCTAGAGGACTAGCGGGAGCACGAGGGGCCAACGTCCTGACTTTC. This sequence encodes CSARGLAGARGANVLTF. The chain recombines TRBV20-1 with TRBJ2-6, with 12 bases lining up with TRBD2. CDR1 is DFQATT and CDR2 is SNEGSKA in the germline V gene (reference sequence). This CDR3 has 17 amino acids. V dropped 1 base and J dropped 4; count of bases not matched to a gene: 5.

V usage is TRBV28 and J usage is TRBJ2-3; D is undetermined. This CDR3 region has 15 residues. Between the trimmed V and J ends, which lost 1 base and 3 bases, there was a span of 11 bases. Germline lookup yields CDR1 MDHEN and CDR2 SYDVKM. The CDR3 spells CASSLFTRGTDTQYF. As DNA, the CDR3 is TGTGCCAGCAGTTTATTCACGAGAGGAACAGATACGCAGTATTTT.

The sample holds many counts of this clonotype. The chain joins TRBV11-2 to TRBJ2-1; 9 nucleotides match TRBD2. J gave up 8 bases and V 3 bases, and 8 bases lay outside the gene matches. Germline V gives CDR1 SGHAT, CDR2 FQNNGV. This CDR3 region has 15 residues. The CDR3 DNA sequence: TGTGCCAGCAGCTTCCCAGCGGGAGGCCAGGATGAGCAGTTCTTC. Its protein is CASSFPAGGQDEQFF.

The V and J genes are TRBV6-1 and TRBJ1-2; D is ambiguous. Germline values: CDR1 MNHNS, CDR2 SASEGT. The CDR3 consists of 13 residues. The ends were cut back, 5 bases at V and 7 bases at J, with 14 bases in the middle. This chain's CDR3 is CASSTQGPSGYTF. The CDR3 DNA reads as TGTGCCAGCAGTACCCAAGGTCCTTCTGGCTACACCTTC.

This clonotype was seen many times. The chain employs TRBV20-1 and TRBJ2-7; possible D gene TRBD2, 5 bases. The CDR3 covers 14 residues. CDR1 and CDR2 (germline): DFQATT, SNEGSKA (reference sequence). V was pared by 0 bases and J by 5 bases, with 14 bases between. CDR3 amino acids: CSARDFRGLNEQYF. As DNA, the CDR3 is TGCAGTGCTAGAGATTTTCGGGGTCTCAACGAGCAGTACTTC.

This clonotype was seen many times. CDR3 protein: CASSFYRPGLNSPLHF. CDR3 nucleotides: TGTGCCAGCAGTTTTTATCGGCCAGGGCTAAATTCACCCCTCCACTTT. The V and J genes are TRBV28 and TRBJ1-6, with a tentative D call TRBD1 (5 bases). Germline V gene lookup returns CDR1 MDHEN and CDR2 SYDVKM. CDR3 length: 16 residues. The germline V and J ends were trimmed by 3 bases and 7 bases, with 16 bases remaining between them.

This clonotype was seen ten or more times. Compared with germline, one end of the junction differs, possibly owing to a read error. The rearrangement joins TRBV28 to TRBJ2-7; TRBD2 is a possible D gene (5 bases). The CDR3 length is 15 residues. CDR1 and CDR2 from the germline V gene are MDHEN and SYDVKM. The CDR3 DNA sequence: TGTGCCAGCGGAACGACGGGGAGAGCGGCCTACCAGCAGTACTTC. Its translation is CASGTTGRAAYQQYF.

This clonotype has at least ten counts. CDR3 nucleotides: TGTGCCAGCAGTTGGACCGGGACAGGGAGTGAGCCCCAGCATTTT. As protein: CASSWTGTGSEPQHF. The chain joins TRBV6-5 to TRBJ1-5; TRBD1 matches at 9 bases. CDR1 MNHEY and CDR2 SVGAGI come from the germline V gene. Trimming took 4 bases from V and 8 from J; bases not matched to a gene: 9. The CDR3 consists of 15 residues.

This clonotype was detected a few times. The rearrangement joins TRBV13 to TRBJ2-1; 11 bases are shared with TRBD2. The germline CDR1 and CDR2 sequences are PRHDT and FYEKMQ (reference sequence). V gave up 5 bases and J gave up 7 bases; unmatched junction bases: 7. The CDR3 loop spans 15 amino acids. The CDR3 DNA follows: TGTGCCAGCAGCGAGACTAGCGGGATCGGTAATGAGCAGTTCTTC. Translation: CASSETSGIGNEQFF.

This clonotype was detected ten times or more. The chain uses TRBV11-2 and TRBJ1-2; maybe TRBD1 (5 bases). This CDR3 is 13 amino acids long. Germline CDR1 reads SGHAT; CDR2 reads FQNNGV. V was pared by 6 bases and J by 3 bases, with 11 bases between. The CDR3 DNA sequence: TGTGCCAGCAGACGACAGCTAGACTATGGCTACACCTTC. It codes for CASRRQLDYGYTF.

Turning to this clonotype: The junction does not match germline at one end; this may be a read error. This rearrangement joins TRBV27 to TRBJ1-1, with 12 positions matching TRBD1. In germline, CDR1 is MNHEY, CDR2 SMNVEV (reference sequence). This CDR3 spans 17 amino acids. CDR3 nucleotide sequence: TGTGCCAGCAGTCCACGGGACAGGGGGCCTAGGAACACTGGAGCTTTCTTT. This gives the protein CASSPRDRGPRNTGAFF.

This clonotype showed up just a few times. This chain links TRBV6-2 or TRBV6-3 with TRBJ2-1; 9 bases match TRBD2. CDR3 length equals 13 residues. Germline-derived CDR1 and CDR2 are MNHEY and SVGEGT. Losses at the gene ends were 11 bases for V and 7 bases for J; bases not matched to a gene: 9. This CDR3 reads CALRDLAGNEQFF. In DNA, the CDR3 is TGTGCCCTAAGGGACCTAGCGGGAAATGAGCAGTTCTTC.

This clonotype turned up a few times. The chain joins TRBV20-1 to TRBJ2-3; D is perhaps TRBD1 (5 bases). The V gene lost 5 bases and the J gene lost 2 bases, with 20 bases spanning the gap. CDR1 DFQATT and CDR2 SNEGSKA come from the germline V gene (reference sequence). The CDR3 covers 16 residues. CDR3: CSAGNDLGGHTDTQYF. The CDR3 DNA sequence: TGCAGTGCTGGTAACGATCTAGGCGGACACACAGATACGCAGTATTTT.

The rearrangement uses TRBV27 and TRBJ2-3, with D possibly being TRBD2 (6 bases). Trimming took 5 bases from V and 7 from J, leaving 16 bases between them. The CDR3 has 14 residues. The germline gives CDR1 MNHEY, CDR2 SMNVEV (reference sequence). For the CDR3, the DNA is TGTGCCAGCAGTGTCGAATACGGGGGAAATACGCAGTATTTT. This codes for CASSVEYGGNTQYF.

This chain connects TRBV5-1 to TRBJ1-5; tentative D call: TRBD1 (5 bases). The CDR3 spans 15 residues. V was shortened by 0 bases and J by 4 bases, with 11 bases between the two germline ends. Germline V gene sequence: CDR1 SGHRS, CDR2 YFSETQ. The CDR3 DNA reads TGCGCCAGCAGCTTGGGAGACAGCCCGAATCAGCCCCAGCATTTT. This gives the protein CASSLGDSPNQPQHF.

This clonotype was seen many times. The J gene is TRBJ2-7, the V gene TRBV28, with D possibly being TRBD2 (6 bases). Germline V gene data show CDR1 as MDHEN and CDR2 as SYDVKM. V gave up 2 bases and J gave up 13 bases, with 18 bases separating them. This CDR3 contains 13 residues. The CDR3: CASSLANKGGGYF. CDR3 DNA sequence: TGTGCCAGCAGTTTAGCCAATAAGGGAGGCGGCTACTTC. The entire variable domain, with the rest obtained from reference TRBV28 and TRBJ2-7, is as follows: DVKVTQSSRYLVKRTGEKVFLECVQDMDHENMFWYRQDPGLGLRLIYFSYDVKMKEKGDIPEGYSVSREKKERFSLILESASTNQTSMYLCASSLANKGGGYFGPGTRLTVT.

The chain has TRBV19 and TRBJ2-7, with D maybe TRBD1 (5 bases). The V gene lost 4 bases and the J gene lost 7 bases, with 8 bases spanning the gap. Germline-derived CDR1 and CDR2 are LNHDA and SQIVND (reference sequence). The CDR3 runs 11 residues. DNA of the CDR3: TGTGCCAGTAGTACGAGGACAGAGCAGTACTTC. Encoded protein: CASSTRTEQYF.

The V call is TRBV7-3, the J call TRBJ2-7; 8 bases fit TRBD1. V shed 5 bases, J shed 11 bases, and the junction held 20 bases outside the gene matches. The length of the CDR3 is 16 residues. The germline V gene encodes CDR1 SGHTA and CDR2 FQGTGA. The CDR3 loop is CASSPREMDRDEAEYF. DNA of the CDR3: TGTGCCAGCAGCCCCCGCGAAATGGACAGGGACGAGGCGGAGTACTTC.

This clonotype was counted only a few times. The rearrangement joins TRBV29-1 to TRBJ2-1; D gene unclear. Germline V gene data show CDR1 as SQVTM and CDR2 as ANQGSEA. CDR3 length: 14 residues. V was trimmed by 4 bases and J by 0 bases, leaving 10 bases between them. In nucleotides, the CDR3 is TGCAGCGTTGGAAAACTCCTCTCCTACAATGAGCAGTTCTTC. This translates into CSVGKLLSYNEQFF.

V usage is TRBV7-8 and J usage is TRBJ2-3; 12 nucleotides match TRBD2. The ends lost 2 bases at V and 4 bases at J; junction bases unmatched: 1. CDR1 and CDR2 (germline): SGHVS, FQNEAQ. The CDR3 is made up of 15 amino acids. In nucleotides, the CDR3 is TGTGCCAGCAGCTTACTAGCGGGAGGGGCAGATACGCAGTATTTT. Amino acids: CASSLLAGGADTQYF.

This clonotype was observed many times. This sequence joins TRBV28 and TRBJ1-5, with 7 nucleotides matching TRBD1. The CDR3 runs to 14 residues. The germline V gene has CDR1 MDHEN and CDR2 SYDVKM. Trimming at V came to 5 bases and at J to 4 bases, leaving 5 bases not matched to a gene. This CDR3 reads CASSTPGGNQPQHF. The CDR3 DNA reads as TGTGCCAGCAGTACCCCAGGGGGAAATCAGCCCCAGCATTTT. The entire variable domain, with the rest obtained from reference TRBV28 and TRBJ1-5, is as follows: DVKVTQSSRYLVKRTGEKVFLECVQDMDHENMFWYRQDPGLGLRLIYFSYDVKMKEKGDIPEGYSVSREKKERFSLILESASTNQTSMYLCASSTPGGNQPQHFGDGTRLSIL.

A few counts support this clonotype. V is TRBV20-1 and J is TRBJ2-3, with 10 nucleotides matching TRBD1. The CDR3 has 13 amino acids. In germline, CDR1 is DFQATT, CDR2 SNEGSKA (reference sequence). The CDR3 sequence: CSQSTGGIDTQYF. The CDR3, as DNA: TGCAGCCAGTCGACAGGGGGCATAGATACGCAGTATTTT.